Following are 20 T cell receptor beta chains from one sample sequenced in a study of cytomegalovirus exposure and HLA in healthy donors. PCR used 60 Vbeta primers and 13 Jbeta primers. The protocol was immunoSEQ multiplex PCR, while the TCRdb copy is restricted to in-frame clones and leaves out a portion. This sample has some 90,000 clones, with around 80% found just once. The source material was PBMCs. The origin of the receptors is a man aged 30-40 years in good health and CMV-seropositive.

In this sample, this clone turned up once. This chain connects TRBV5-1 to TRBJ2-1; tentative D call: TRBD2 (6 bases). Trimming shortened V by 4 bases and J by 7 bases, and 18 bases separated the two germline ends. The CDR3 has 15 residues. Germline CDR1 and CDR2: SGHRS and YFSETQ. In nucleotides, the CDR3 is TGCGCCAGCAGCGTGACTAGTTCATCCGGTAATGAGCAGTTCTTC. Translating it yields CASSVTSSSGNEQFF.

The chain joins TRBV29-1 to TRBJ2-3; a possible D gene is TRBD1 (5 bases). CDR1 SQVTM and CDR2 ANQGSEA come from the germline V gene. V was cut by 8 bases and J by 2 bases, with 11 bases left in between. This CDR3 is built from 12 residues. The CDR3 loop reads CSPPDTTDTQYF. The CDR3 DNA is TGCAGCCCCCCGGACACCACAGATACGCAGTATTTT.

J is TRBJ1-1 and V is TRBV4-2; perhaps TRBD1 as D (5 bases). This CDR3 has 15 amino acids. Trimming removed 1 base at V and 0 bases at J, with 9 bases between. The germline V gene has CDR1 LGHNA and CDR2 YNFKEQ. Here the CDR3 reads CASSQVGGMNTEAFF. CDR3 DNA sequence: TGTGCCAGCAGCCAAGTTGGGGGGATGAACACTGAAGCTTTCTTT.

V gene TRBV4-1 combines with J gene TRBJ2-2; TRBD1 matches 8 bases. Losses at the gene ends were 3 bases for V and 3 bases for J; bases not matched to a gene: 3. Germline V CDR1 and CDR2: MGHRA, YSYEKL. The CDR3 extends over 15 amino acids. CDR3 DNA sequence: TGCGCCAGCAGCCACCTGGGACAGGACACCGGGGAGCTGTTTTTT. This gives the protein CASSHLGQDTGELFF.

The rearrangement uses TRBV6-5 and TRBJ2-1; 10 bases fit TRBD2. Germline V lookup: CDR1 MNHEY, CDR2 SVGAGI. CDR3 size: 15 residues. The ends lost 8 bases at V and 0 bases at J; junction bases unmatched: 4. This chain's CDR3 is CASRTSGGSYNEQFF. The CDR3 DNA reads as TGTGCCAGCCGGACTAGCGGAGGCTCCTACAATGAGCAGTTCTTC.

This clone was observed a single time. V is TRBV29-1 and J is TRBJ2-5; 8 bases are shared with TRBD1. The V segment lost 1 base and the J segment 0 bases; nucleotides outside the gene matches: 4. Germline CDR1 and CDR2: SQVTM and ANQGSEA. CDR3 size: 15 residues. The CDR3 DNA follows: TGCAGCGTTGAAGGAACGGACAGGGACCAAGAGACCCAGTACTTC. Protein product: CSVEGTDRDQETQYF.

This chain connects TRBV5-4 to TRBJ1-2, with a possible D match to TRBD1 (6 bases). The CDR3 contains 13 residues. The V gene's germline CDR1 is SGHNT and CDR2 YYREEE (reference sequence). The V and J ends lost 2 bases and 7 bases respectively, with 12 bases between them. The DNA of the CDR3 is TGTGCCAGCAGCTTTCCAGGGGCCGGTGGCTACACCTTC. Residues: CASSFPGAGGYTF. Full variable domain (outside the CDR3, taken from reference TRBV5-4 and TRBJ1-2): ETGVTQSPTHLIKTRGQQVTLRCSSQSGHNTVSWYQQALGQGPQFIFQYYREEENGRGNFPPRFSGLQFPNYSSELNVNALELDDSALYLCASSFPGAGGYTFGSGTRLTVV.

About this clone itself: Germline and junction disagree at one end, which may indicate a read error. The sample holds other DNA sequences that translate to the same CDR3. The chain joins TRBV4-1 to TRBJ2-1; D not resolved. This CDR3 spans 14 amino acids. Germline loops: CDR1 MGHRA, CDR2 YSYEKL. The CDR3 region is CASSLSGPYNEQFF. CDR3 bases: TGTGCCAGCAGCCTAAGTGGGCCGTACAATGAGCAGTTCTTC.

The gene calls are TRBV5-1 and TRBJ2-7, with D perhaps matching TRBD1 (6 bases). V dropped 4 bases and J dropped 1 base, with 12 bases sitting between them. This CDR3 region has 14 residues. Germline V CDR1 and CDR2: SGHRS, YFSETQ. This CDR3 reads CASSEDSPSYEQYV. The CDR3 region has the DNA TGCGCCAGCAGCGAGGACAGCCCGTCCTACGAGCAGTACGTC.

The chain combines TRBV29-1 with TRBJ1-1; D is perhaps TRBD1 (5 bases). The CDR3 runs to 14 residues. Germline V gene data show CDR1 as SQVTM and CDR2 as ANQGSEA. V was pared by 6 bases and J by 4 bases, with 18 bases between. CDR3 sequence: CSVESGGGATEAFF. The CDR3 DNA is TGCAGCGTGGAATCGGGTGGAGGGGCCACTGAAGCTTTCTTT.

The chain carries TRBV7-9 and TRBJ2-7; perhaps TRBD2 as D (6 bases). V was cut by 5 bases and J by 5 bases, with 16 bases left in between. Per germline, CDR1 SEHNR and CDR2 FQNEAQ (reference sequence). This CDR3 has 14 amino acids. CDR3 sequence reads: CASSVAGTSNEQYF. The CDR3 nucleotides read TGTGCCAGCAGCGTTGCCGGGACTTCTAACGAGCAGTACTTC. Using reference TRBV7-9 and TRBJ2-7 for the parts outside the CDR3, the full variable domain is DTGVSQNPRHKITKRGQNVTFRCDPISEHNRLYWYRQTLGQGPEFLTYFQNEAQLEKSRLLSDRFSAERPKGSFSTLEIQRTEQGDSAMYLCASSVAGTSNEQYFGPGTRLTVT.

V and J are TRBV30 and TRBJ2-4; D possibly corresponds to TRBD2 (5 bases). The V end was cut by 5 bases, the J end by 0 bases, with 5 bases between. Germline CDR1 is GTSNPN and CDR2 is SVGIG (reference sequence). This CDR3 is built from 12 residues. CDR3 nucleotides: TGTGCCTGGGGACTAGCCAAAAACATTCAGTACTTC. It codes for CAWGLAKNIQYF.

This clone was detected once. As DNA, the CDR3 is TGTGCCAGCAGGAGCCGGGACTCCCCCGCCCGATACGAGCAGTACGTC. This sequence encodes CASRSRDSPARYEQYV. This sequence joins TRBV2 and TRBJ2-7; tentatively, D is TRBD2 (6 bases). The germline V and J ends were trimmed by 6 bases and 4 bases, with 22 bases remaining between them. Germline V CDR1 and CDR2: SNHLY, FYNNEI. The CDR3 runs to 16 residues.

The V gene is TRBV27, the J gene TRBJ1-2; D uncertain. The CDR3 totals 14 residues. The ends were cut back, 2 bases at V and 2 bases at J, with 9 bases in the middle. The germline V gene encodes CDR1 MNHEY and CDR2 SMNVEV (reference sequence). The CDR3 DNA reads as TGTGCCAGCAGTTTAAGAGGGCCCAACTATGGCTACACCTTC. The encoded protein is CASSLRGPNYGYTF.

The genes are TRBV15 and TRBJ2-7; 7 bases map to TRBD2. Germline V CDR1 and CDR2: LNHNV, YYDKDF (reference sequence). The CDR3 consists of 14 residues. Unmatched junction bases numbered 7, after V lost 4 bases and J lost 4 bases. The chain's CDR3 is CATSIGREKYEQYF. CDR3 nucleotide sequence: TGTGCCACCAGCATCGGGCGGGAGAAGTACGAGCAGTACTTC.

The chain joins TRBV4-1 to TRBJ1-3; 7 nucleotides agree with TRBD1. Germline loops: CDR1 MGHRA, CDR2 YSYEKL. The CDR3 is 16 amino acids. Trimming at V came to 3 bases and at J to 4 bases, leaving 9 bases not matched to a gene. CDR3 residues: CASSHPTGEAGNTIYF. The CDR3 DNA follows: TGCGCCAGCAGCCATCCCACAGGGGAGGCCGGAAACACCATATATTTT.

CDR3 protein: CASSTGLFEQYF. In nucleotides, the CDR3 is TGCGCCAGCAGTACTGGACTTTTCGAGCAGTACTTC. The J gene is TRBJ2-7, the V gene TRBV5-1; D perhaps matches TRBD2 (5 bases). CDR3 size: 12 residues. Trimming removed 5 bases at V and 6 bases at J, with 12 bases between. Germline V CDR1 and CDR2: SGHRS, YFSETQ. The full variable domain, with the rest looked up from reference TRBV5-1 and TRBJ2-7, is KAGVTQTPRYLIKTRGQQVTLSCSPISGHRSVSWYQQTPGQGLQFLFEYFSETQRNKGNFPGRFSGRQFSNSRSEMNVSTLELGDSALYLCASSTGLFEQYFGPGTRLTVT.

The rearrangement joins TRBV11-2 to TRBJ1-2, with 9 bases aligning to TRBD1. After removal of 6 bases from V and 6 bases from J, the junction contained 14 bases not matched to a gene. The CDR3 runs 16 residues. The V gene's germline CDR1 is SGHAT and CDR2 FQNNGV. The CDR3 DNA sequence: TGTGCCAGCAGTAAAAGCAGATTCCGGGACAGGGATGGCTACACCTTC. Protein sequence: CASSKSRFRDRDGYTF. Supplemented by reference TRBV11-2 and TRBJ1-2, the full variable domain reads EAGVAQSPRYKIIEKRQSVAFWCNPISGHATLYWYQQILGQGPKLLIQFQNNGVVDDSQLPKDRFSAERLKGVDSTLKIQPAKLEDSAVYLCASSKSRFRDRDGYTFGSGTRLTVV.

In this sample, this clone turned up once. The chain is built from TRBV5-4 and TRBJ2-7; D remains ambiguous. This CDR3 has 11 amino acids. Trimming pared 4 bases from V and 6 bases from J, leaving 8 bases between. Looked up from germline, CDR1 is SGHNT and CDR2 is YYREEE (reference sequence). The chain's CDR3 is CASSDLREQYF. CDR3 bases: TGTGCCAGCAGCGACTTACGCGAGCAGTACTTC.

The chain combines TRBV2 with TRBJ2-3; D possibly corresponds to TRBD2 (6 bases). The CDR3 runs to 15 residues. Germline V gives CDR1 SNHLY, CDR2 FYNNEI. With 6 bases removed from V and 2 bases from J, the gap between germline ends came to 15 bases. In DNA, the CDR3 is TGTGCCAGCAGAGACTCTAGCGCCCTCACAGATACGCAGTATTTT. Translated: CASRDSSALTDTQYF. The whole variable domain, remainder taken from reference TRBV2 and TRBJ2-3, is EPEVTQTPSHQVTQMGQEVILRCVPISNHLYFYWYRQILGQKVEFLVSFYNNEISEKSEIFDDQFSVERPDGSNFTLKIRSTKLEDSAMYFCASRDSSALTDTQYFGPGTRLTVL.